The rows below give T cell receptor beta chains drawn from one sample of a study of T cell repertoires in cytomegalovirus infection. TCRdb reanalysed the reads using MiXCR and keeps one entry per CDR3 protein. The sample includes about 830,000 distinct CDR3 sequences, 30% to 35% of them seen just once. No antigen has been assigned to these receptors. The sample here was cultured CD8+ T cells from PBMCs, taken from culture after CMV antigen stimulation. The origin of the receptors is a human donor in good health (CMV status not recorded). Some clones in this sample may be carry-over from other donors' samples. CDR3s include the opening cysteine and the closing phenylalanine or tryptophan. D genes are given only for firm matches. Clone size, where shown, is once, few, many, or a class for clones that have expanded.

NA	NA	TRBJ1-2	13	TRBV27	CASSWGGTGGYTF	TGTGCCAGCAGTTGGGGGGGCACCGGTGGCTACACCTTC
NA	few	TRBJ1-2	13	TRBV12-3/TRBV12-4	CASSLGNLYGYTF	TGTGCCAGCAGTTTAGGGAACTTATATGGCTACACCTTC
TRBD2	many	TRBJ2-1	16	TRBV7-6	CASSGRLAGGRNEQFF	TGTGCCAGCAGCGGACGACTAGCGGGGGGGCGAAATGAGCAGTTCTTC
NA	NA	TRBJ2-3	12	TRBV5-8	CASSRGEMTQYF	TGTGCCAGCAGCCGTGGTGAGATGACGCAGTATTTT
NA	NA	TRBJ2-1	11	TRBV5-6	CASSFRLEQFF	TGTGCCAGCAGCTTCCGGCTTGAGCAGTTCTTC
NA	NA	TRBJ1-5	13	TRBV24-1	CATNKGAGQPQHF	TGTGCCACCAATAAGGGAGCTGGTCAGCCCCAGCATTTT
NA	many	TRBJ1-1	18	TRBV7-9	CASSPPFYRERSRTEAFF	TGTGCCAGCAGCCCCCCCTTTTACAGGGAGAGGTCGAGGACTGAAGCTTTCTTT
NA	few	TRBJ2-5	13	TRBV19	CASSPWTEETQYF	TGTGCCAGTAGTCCCTGGACCGAAGAGACCCAGTACTTC
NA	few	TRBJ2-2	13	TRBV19	CASSSPRTGELFF	TGTGCCAGTAGTTCACCTAGGACCGGGGAGCTGTTTTTT
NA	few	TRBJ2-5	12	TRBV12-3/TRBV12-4	CASSLNRAGQYF	TGTGCCAGCAGTTTAAACAGGGCGGGCCAGTACTTC
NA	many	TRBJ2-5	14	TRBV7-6	CASSSTRGQETQYF	TGTGCCAGCAGCTCCACAAGGGGCCAAGAGACCCAGTACTTC
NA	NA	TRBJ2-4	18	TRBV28	CASSPGHHNRDGKNIQYF	TGTGCCAGCAGTCCGGGACACCACAACCGGGACGGCAAAAACATTCAGTACTTC
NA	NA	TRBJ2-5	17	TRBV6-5	CASSYSRRVVLGETQYF	TGTGCCAGCAGTTACTCGCGGAGGGTGGTGTTGGGAGAGACCCAGTACTTC
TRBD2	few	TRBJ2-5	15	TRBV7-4	CASSLGISGQETQYF	TGTGCCAGCAGCTTAGGCATTAGCGGGCAAGAGACCCAGTACTTC
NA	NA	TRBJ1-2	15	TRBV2	CASSESLGEDFGYTF	TGTGCCAGCAGTGAATCCCTAGGGGAGGACTTCGGCTACACCTTC
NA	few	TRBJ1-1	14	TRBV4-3	CASSSSWGNTEAFF	TGCGCCAGCAGCTCCTCGTGGGGGAACACTGAAGCTTTCTTT
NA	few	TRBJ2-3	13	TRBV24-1	CATSGQYTDTQYF	TGTGCCACCAGTGGGCAGTACACAGATACGCAGTATTTT
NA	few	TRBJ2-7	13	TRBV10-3	CAISDGGSYEQYF	TGTGCCATCAGTGATGGGGGCTCCTACGAGCAGTACTTC
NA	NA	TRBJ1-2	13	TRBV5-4	CAMPGRGGYGYTF	TGTGCCATGCCAGGAAGGGGAGGCTATGGCTACACCTTC
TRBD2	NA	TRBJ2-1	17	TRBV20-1	CSARDLLAGESYNEQFF	TGCAGTGCTAGAGATTTACTAGCGGGGGAGTCCTACAATGAGCAGTTCTTC
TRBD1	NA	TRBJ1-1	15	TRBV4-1	CASSLGQGPTAEAFF	TGCGCCAGCAGCTTGGGACAGGGACCAACGGCTGAAGCTTTCTTT
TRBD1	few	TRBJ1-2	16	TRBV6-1	CASAVGTGDKLYGYTF	TGTGCCAGTGCGGTCGGGACAGGGGACAAGCTCTATGGCTACACCTTC
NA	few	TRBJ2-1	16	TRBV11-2	CASSLGWGLVANEQFF	TGTGCCAGCAGCTTAGGATGGGGCCTAGTGGCCAATGAGCAGTTCTTC
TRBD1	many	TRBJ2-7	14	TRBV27	CASSPGQGGYEQYF	TGTGCCAGCAGCCCGGGACAGGGTGGGTACGAGCAGTACTTC
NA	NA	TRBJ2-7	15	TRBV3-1	CASSQEGTGSYEQYF	TGTGCCAGCAGCCAAGAGGGGACGGGCTCCTACGAGCAGTACTTT
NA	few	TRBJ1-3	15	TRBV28	CASMRPLLSGNTIYF	TGTGCCAGCATGAGGCCGCTTCTCTCTGGAAACACCATATATTTT
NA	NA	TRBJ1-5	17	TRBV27	CASSQGYRGDSNQPQHF	TGTGCCAGCAGCCAAGGGTACAGAGGGGATAGCAATCAGCCCCAGCATTTT
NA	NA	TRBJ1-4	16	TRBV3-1	CASSQDRRGVNEKLFF	TGTGCCAGCAGCCAAGATCGGCGGGGGGTCAATGAAAAACTGTTTTTT
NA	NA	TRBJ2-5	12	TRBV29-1	CSVDAGYGTQYF	TGCAGCGTTGATGCAGGGTACGGGACCCAGTACTTC
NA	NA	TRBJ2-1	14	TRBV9	CASSVRGPEVEQFF	TGTGCCAGCAGCGTGAGGGGACCGGAGGTTGAGCAGTTCTTC
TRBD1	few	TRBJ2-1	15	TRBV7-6	CASSLRDRVLDEQFF	TGTGCCAGCAGCTTACGGGACAGGGTGTTGGATGAGCAGTTCTTC
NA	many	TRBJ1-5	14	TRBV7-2	CASTRVSGNQPQHF	TGTGCCAGCACCAGGGTTAGCGGCAATCAGCCCCAGCATTTT
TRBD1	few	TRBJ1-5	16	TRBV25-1	CASSGDRGYSNQPQHF	TGTGCCAGCAGTGGAGACAGGGGTTATAGCAATCAGCCCCAGCATTTT
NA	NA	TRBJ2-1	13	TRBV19	CASTPRQSSEQFF	TGTGCCAGTACCCCCCGGCAGTCTAGTGAGCAGTTCTTC
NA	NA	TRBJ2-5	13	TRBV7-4	CASRWEFQETQYF	TGTGCCAGCAGGTGGGAGTTCCAAGAGACCCAGTACTTC
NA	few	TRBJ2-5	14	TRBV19	CASTTRWQGETQYF	TGTGCCAGTACCACCCGGTGGCAGGGGGAGACCCAGTACTTC
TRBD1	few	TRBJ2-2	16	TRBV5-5	CASSSAGTGRTGELFF	TGTGCCAGCAGCTCGGCGGGGACAGGGCGTACCGGGGAGCTGTTTTTT
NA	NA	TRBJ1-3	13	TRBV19	CASTADRGNTIYF	TGTGCCAGTACCGCGGACAGAGGAAACACCATATATTTT
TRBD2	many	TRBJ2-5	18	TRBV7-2	CASSLAGLAGGRQETQYF	TGTGCCAGCAGCTTAGCTGGGCTAGCGGGGGGGAGGCAAGAGACCCAGTACTTC
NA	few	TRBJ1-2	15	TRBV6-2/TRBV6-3	CASSRDVGANYGYTF	TGTGCCAGCAGCCGGGACGTCGGAGCTAACTATGGCTACACCTTC
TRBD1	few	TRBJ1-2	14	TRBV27	CASSPGQVNYGYTF	TGTGCCAGCAGTCCGGGACAGGTTAACTATGGCTACACCTTC
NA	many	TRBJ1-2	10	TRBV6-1	CASSDHGYTF	TGTGCCAGCAGTGACCATGGCTACACCTTC